The clone carrying this T cell receptor (beta chain) occurred once. The sample is drawn from a study of blood T cell repertoires in COVID-19. Background on the study: T cells, B-cell-depleted T cells, or PBMCs supplied cDNA or gDNA.

CDR1 is SGHTA and CDR2 is FQGTGA in the germline V gene. CDR3 length: 15 amino acids. Trimming cost V 5 bases and J 4 bases; bases outside gene matches: 7. In the original analysis: Reference gene primer amplification gave nucleated cell count estimates. The protocol was immunoSEQ multiplex PCR, while the TCRdb copy is restricted to in-frame clones and leaves out a portion. That table supplies the V and J calls and clone size; D and trimming were determined from the DNA. The sample records 250,000 to 300,000 clones, 80% to 90% being singletons. The participants were between about 18 and 90 years old and came from 24 US areas. Assignment of participants to cohorts was predicated upon participant-reported clinical history.

Sequencing used PBMCs or T cells enriched from blood (not recorded which). The clonotype was recovered from a man between 25 and 39 years old with acute COVID-19. This chain links TRBV7-3 with TRBJ2-2; 7 positions agree with TRBD2. Here the CDR3 DNA reads TGTGCCAGCAGCCCAAGCGGGACTGCCACCGGGGAGCTGTTTTTT. Its protein product is CASSPSGTATGELFF.